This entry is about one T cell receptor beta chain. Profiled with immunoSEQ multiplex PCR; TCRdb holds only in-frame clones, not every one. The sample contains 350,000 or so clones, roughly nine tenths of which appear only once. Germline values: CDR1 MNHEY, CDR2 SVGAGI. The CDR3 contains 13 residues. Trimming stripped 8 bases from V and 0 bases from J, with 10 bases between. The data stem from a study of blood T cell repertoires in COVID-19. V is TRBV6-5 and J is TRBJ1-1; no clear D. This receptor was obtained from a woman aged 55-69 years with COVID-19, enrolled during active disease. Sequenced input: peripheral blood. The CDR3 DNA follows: TGTGCCAGCGTAGTCAGGATGAACACTGAAGCTTTCTTT. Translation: CASVVRMNTEAFF.